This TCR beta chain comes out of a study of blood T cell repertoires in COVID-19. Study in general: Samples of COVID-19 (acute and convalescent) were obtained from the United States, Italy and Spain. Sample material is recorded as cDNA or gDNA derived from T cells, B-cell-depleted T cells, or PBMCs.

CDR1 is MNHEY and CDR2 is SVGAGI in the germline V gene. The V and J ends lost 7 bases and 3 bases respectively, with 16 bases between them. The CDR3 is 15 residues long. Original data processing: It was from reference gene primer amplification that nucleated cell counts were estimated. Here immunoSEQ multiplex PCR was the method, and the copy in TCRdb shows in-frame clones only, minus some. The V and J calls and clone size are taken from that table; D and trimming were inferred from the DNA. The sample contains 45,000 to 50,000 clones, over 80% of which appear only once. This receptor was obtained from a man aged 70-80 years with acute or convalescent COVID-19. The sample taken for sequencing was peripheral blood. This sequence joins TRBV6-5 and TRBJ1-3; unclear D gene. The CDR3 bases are TGTGCCAGCAAAGAGGGCAGGAGGGTTGGAAACACCATATATTTT. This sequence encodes CASKEGRRVGNTIYF.